These T cell receptor beta chains were read from a single sample in a study of chemoradiotherapy in HPV16-positive cancers. Produced via immunoSEQ multiplex PCR; TCRdb's table is partial and in-frame only. The data hold nearly 35,000 clones, with 92% observed a single time. Sequencing was performed on blood, taken from a patient who underwent chemoradiotherapy. These receptors all come from a human donor with HPV-associated anogenital cancer. CDR3s include the opening cysteine and the closing phenylalanine or tryptophan. The D gene is left open where the match is weak. For some rows the clone size is stated as once, few or many, or as a class when expanded; others skip it.

d_call j_call v_call clone_size cdr3_nt cdr3_aa
TRBD1 TRBJ1-2 TRBV6-5 once TGTGCCAGCCATACAGGGGGATCAAACTATGGCTACACCTTC CASHTGGSNYGYTF
. TRBJ1-2 TRBV10-1 . TGCGCCAGCAGTGTCAGACAGGATTATGGCTACACCTTC CASSVRQDYGYTF
TRBD1 TRBJ1-2 TRBV18 . TGTGCCAGCTCACCTACTCTGGGGACAGGGCCAAACTATGGCTACACCTTC CASSPTLGTGPNYGYTF
TRBD2 TRBJ2-3 TRBV10-1 . TGCGCCAGCAGTGAGTCGGGAGGGATCCACACAGATACGCAGTATTTT CASSESGGIHTDTQYF
. TRBJ2-3 TRBV4-3 . TGCGCCAGCAGCCATGGACTCATCACAGATACGCAGTATTTT CASSHGLITDTQYF
. TRBJ1-5 TRBV5-6 . TGTGCCAGCAGCCTCCAACAGCAAATTCAGCCCCAGCATTTT CASSLQQQIQPQHF
. TRBJ1-4 TRBV19 . TGTGCCAGTAGTTCCCGCGCGGTGTATGAACTGTTTTTT CASSSRAVYELFF
. TRBJ1-1 TRBV30 . TGTGCCTGGAGTTTAGCCGTGAACACTGAAGCTTTCTTT CAWSLAVNTEAFF
TRBD2 TRBJ2-5 TRBV5-1 . TGCGCCAGCAGCGCGACTACCCGGGGGGGCCGAGAGACCCAGTACTTC CASSATTRGGRETQYF
. TRBJ1-2 TRBV19 once TGTGCCAGTAGTACCGCCTCTAGCTCCTATGGCTACACCTTC CASSTASSSYGYTF
. TRBJ1-1 TRBV29-1 . TGCAGCGTTGAAGTCACAGGGTCTGAAGCTTTCTTT CSVEVTGSEAFF
. TRBJ2-5 TRBV7-9 . TGTGCCAGCAGCTCCCCTCAGGGTAACCCAGGAGAGACCCAGTACTTC CASSSPQGNPGETQYF
TRBD2 TRBJ2-3 TRBV5-1 . TGCGCCAGCAGCCCCCGACTAGCCGGAGATACGCAGTATTTT CASSPRLAGDTQYF
. TRBJ1-2 TRBV15 . TGTGCCACCAGCAGAACGGGACGCCCGGAGGTGGAGGCTGGCTACACCTTC CATSRTGRPEVEAGYTF
. TRBJ1-6 TRBV7-3 . TGTGCCAGCAGCGTCCGGGAGACTTCACCCCTCCACTTT CASSVRETSPLHF
. TRBJ1-4 TRBV11-2 . TGTGCCAGCAGCTCGGGACGGGAGTTTGAAAAACTGTTTTTT CASSSGREFEKLFF